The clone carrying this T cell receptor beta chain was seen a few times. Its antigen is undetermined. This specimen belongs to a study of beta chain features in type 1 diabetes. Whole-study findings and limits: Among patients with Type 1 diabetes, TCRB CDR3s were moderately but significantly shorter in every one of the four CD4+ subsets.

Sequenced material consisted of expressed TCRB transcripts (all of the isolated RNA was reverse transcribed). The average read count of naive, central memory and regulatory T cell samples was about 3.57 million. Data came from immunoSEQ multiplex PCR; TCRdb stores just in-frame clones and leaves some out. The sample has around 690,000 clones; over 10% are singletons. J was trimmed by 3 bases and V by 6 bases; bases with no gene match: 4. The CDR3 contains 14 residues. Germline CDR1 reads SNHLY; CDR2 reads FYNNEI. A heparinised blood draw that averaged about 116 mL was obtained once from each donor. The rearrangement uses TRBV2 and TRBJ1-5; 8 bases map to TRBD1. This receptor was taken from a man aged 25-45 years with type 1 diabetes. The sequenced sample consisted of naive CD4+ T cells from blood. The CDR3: CASRSDRDNQPQHF. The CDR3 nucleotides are TGTGCCAGCAGGTCGGACAGGGACAATCAGCCCCAGCATTTT.